This T cell receptor beta chain originates from a study of T cells in Graves' hyperthyroidism and ophthalmopathy. Findings and limits, study-wide: A model using 13 V-J features told ophthalmopathy apart from stable hyperthyroidism. Most expanded thyroid clonotypes above 0.001 recurred in blood.

This clonotype was seen at least ten times. Antigen specificity is unknown. Amplified TCR beta CDR3 regions derived from RNA transcripts. In the first-round RT-PCR of the TCR CDR3, the HTBI primer set was used. TCRdb passed the multiplex PCR reads through MiXCR, listing each CDR3 protein once. Here the sample spans 500,000 to 750,000 distinct CDR3 sequences, roughly 46% being singletons. Graves' hyperthyroidism without ophthalmopathy progression within 18 months was termed stable. Exclusion of a patient resulted from uncontrolled infection, other autoimmune disease, pregnancy or lactation. The CDR3 sequence is 15 residues long. Germline lookup yields CDR1 SGHDT and CDR2 YYEEEE. Trimming shortened V by 7 bases and J by 0 bases, and 16 bases separated the two germline ends.

The V gene is TRBV5-6, the J gene TRBJ2-5, with D possibly TRBD2 on 5 matching bases. The specimen sequenced was peripheral blood or thyroid tissue (not recorded which). The sequence was collected from a woman between 18 and 30 years old with Graves' hyperthyroidism. CDR3 sequence: CASSPRTWYQETQYF. DNA of the CDR3: TGTGCCAGCTCCCCGCGGACTTGGTACCAAGAGACCCAGTACTTC.